This TCR beta chain was retrieved from a study of cytomegalovirus exposure and HLA in healthy donors. PCR primers comprised 60 Vbeta and 13 Jbeta primers. TCRdb's copy holds only in-frame clones and misses some; the assay was immunoSEQ multiplex PCR. The sample lists 55,000 to 70,000 clones; around 61% were seen once. The germline V gene encodes CDR1 LNHNV and CDR2 YYDKDF (reference sequence). Trimming took off 6 bases at V and 0 bases at J, with 12 bases between the two ends. The CDR3 runs 14 residues. A few counts support this clone. What it recognizes is unknown. Study-level findings and limits: When analyzed later, a missense DCLRE1C variant was found to be linked to TCR beta V- and J-gene trimming. Investigators reported about 160 TCR beta chains as tied to cytomegalovirus.

The origin of this receptor is a woman aged 50 to 65 in good health and CMV-seronegative. The chain combines TRBV15 with TRBJ2-7, with a possible D match to TRBD2 (5 bases). The source material was PBMCs. CDR3 sequence (DNA): TGTGCCACCAGACTCACTAGAAGCTCCTACGAGCAGTACTTC. Its protein is CATRLTRSSYEQYF.